This T cell receptor beta chain was captured by sequencing in a study of T-cell reconstitution after alpha-beta-depleted transplantation in children. The length of the CDR3 is 14 residues. In germline, CDR1 is SSHAT, CDR2 FNYEAQ (reference sequence). A remark on this clonotype: At one boundary the junction diverges from the germline segment, which might be a read error.

It was with unique molecular identifiers that the TCRbeta library was prepared. TCRdb called the PCR reads again in MiXCR, with one record for every CDR3 protein. The sample records 360,000 or so distinct CDR3 sequences, roughly 22% being singletons. The sequence came from a human donor who donated a stem cell graft to a child with acute myeloid leukemia. The input for sequencing was PBMCs from the stem cell graft donor, taken from the stem cell graft. J is TRBJ2-2 and V is TRBV7-7; D call uncertain. CDR3 nucleotides: TGTGCTAGCAGCTTAGCCCTAGAGAACGGGGAGCTGTTTTTT. Encoded protein: CASSLALENGELFF.